Listed below are T cell receptor beta chains from one sample, sequenced in a study of blood T cells in healthy people across ages. One entry per CDR3 protein, called by TCRdb with MiXCR from the 5' RACE reads. This sample has more than 500,000 distinct CDR3 sequences, with about a quarter found just once. These sequences were also reported in another study, on T cells of mothers and their children.

Sequenced material: blood. The receptors derive from a boy aged 2-15 years in good health. Each CDR3 is given with its conserved first and last residue. Fields, in order: V gene, J gene, D gene, CDR3 length, clone size, CDR3 DNA, CDR3 protein. A D gene is named only where the DNA matches it firmly. A clone size is listed for some rows: how often the clone was seen (once, few, many), or a class if it is expanded.

>TRBV18|TRBJ2-7|.|16|.
TGTGCCAGCTCACCGGCGGGGACCGGGACCTCCTACGAGCAGTACTTC
CASSPAGTGTSYEQYF
>TRBV25-1|TRBJ2-5|TRBD2|20|.
TGTGCCAGCAGTGCGCGGGCCGGACTAGCGGGAGAGGGGCCCCAAGAGACCCAGTACTTC
CASSARAGLAGEGPQETQYF
>TRBV5-1|TRBJ2-5|.|15|.
TGCGCCAGCAGCCTCCCGAGGGACGTCCAAGAGACCCAGTACTTC
CASSLPRDVQETQYF
>TRBV20-1|TRBJ1-2|.|12|few
TGCAGTGCCCGATCTAGGGTCGATGGCTACACCTTC
CSARSRVDGYTF
>TRBV29-1|TRBJ2-3|.|14|few
TGCAGCGTCGCCTGGGGGGGCCAGACAGATACGCAGTATTTT
CSVAWGGQTDTQYF
>TRBV10-3|TRBJ2-5|TRBD1|17|.
TGTGCCATCAGTGAGTCGAAAACAGGGGGCACGGGAGAGACCCAGTACTTC
CAISESKTGGTGETQYF
>TRBV5-1|TRBJ2-7|TRBD2|15|.
TGCGCCAGCAGCTTGGTCGCTAGCGGGAGCAGCGAGCAGTACTTC
CASSLVASGSSEQYF
>TRBV10-3|TRBJ2-2|.|14|.
TGTGCCATCACCCCAGGGGGAGGCACCGGGGAGCTGTTTTTT
CAITPGGGTGELFF
>TRBV2|TRBJ2-7|.|12|.
TGTGCCAGCAGTGGTTCTGTCGAGGAGCAGTACTTC
CASSGSVEEQYF
>TRBV4-3|TRBJ2-5|TRBD2|16|many
TGCGCCAGCAGCCAAGATCCTAGCGGGAGAGGGGAGACCCAGTACTTC
CASSQDPSGRGETQYF
>TRBV29-1|TRBJ1-2|.|17|few
TGCAGCGTTGAAGATGGATTCAGAAAGAAACCGAACTATGGCTACACCTTC
CSVEDGFRKKPNYGYTF